The text below deals with one T cell receptor (beta chain). Its antigen is undetermined. Donors comprised only Caucasian adults living in Nashville, Tennessee. The data stem from a study of shared clonotypes between healthy human individuals. Study-wide results and caveats: Relative to their counterparts shared across all four donors, non-shared clonotypes exhibited diminished generation probabilities. Sample collection involved blood only; tissue repertoires are likely different.

Assay execution took place at the deep level. The protocol was immunoSEQ multiplex PCR, while the TCRdb copy is restricted to in-frame clones and leaves out a portion. This table has about 2.4 million clones, around 94% appearing once. The receptor was isolated from a man aged 18 to 30 in good health. Sequenced input: naive CD4+ T cells sorted from blood. Subset reported: CD45RA+ positively selected.

CDR3 nucleotides: TGCGCCAGCAGCCCCTTCGGGCAGGGCCAAGAGACCCAGTACTTC. Amino acid sequence: CASSPFGQGQETQYF. This chain uses TRBV5-1 with TRBJ2-5, with a weak D call TRBD1 (5 bases). V lost 4 bases to trimming and J lost 1 base, with 14 bases between them. The CDR3 is made up of 15 amino acids. CDR1 and CDR2 (germline): SGHRS, YFSETQ.